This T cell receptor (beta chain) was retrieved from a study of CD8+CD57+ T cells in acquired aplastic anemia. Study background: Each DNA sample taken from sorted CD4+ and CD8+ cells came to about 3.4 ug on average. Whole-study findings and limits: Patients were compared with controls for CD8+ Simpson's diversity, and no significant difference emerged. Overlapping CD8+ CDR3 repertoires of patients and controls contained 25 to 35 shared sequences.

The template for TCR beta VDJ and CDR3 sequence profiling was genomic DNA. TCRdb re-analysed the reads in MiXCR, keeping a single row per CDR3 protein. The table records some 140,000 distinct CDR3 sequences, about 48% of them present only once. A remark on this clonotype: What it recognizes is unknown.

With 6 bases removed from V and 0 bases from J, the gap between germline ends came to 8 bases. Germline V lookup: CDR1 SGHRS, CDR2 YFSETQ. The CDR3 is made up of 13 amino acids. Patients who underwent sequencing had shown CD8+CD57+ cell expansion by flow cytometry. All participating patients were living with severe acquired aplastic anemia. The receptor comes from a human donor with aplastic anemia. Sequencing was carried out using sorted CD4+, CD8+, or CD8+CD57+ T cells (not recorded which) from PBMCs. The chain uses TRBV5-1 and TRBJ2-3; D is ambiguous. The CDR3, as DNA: TGCGCCAGCAATGGGGATAGCACAGATACGCAGTATTTT. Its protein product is CASNGDSTDTQYF.